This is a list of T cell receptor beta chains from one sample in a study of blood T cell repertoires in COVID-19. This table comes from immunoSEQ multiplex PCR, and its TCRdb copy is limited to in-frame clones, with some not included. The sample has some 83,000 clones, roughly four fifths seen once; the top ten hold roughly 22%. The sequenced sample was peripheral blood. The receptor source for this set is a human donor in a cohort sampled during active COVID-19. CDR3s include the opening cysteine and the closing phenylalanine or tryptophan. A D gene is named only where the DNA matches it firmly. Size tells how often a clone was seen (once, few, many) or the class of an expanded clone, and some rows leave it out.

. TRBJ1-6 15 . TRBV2 TGTGCCAGCAGTGTAGGAGGGATCTATAATTCACCCCTCCACTTT CASSVGGIYNSPLHF
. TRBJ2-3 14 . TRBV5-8 TGTGCCAGCAGCTACGGGGGAGTCACAGATACGCAGTATTTT CASSYGGVTDTQYF
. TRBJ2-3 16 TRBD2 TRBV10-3 TGTGCCATCAGTGAGTCGAGTGGCGGGGGAGGAGATACGCAGTATTTT CAISESSGGGGDTQYF
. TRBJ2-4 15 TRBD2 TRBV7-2 TGTGCCAGCAGCAAACGGGGGGGGACCAAAAACATTCAGTACTTC CASSKRGGTKNIQYF
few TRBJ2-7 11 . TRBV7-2 TGTGCCACGACTGTAAGCTACGAGCAGTACTTC CATTVSYEQYF
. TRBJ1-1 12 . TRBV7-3 TGTGCCAGCAGCTTAAATGGCACAGAGGCTTTCTTT CASSLNGTEAFF
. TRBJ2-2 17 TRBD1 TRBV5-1 TGCGCCAGCAGCCCCCGAGGGACAGGGGGATTCACCGGGGAGCTGTTTTTT CASSPRGTGGFTGELFF
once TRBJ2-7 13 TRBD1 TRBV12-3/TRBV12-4 TGTGCCAGCAGTTTGGGACAGGGTGACGAGCAGTACTTC CASSLGQGDEQYF
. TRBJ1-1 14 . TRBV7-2 TGTGCCAGCAGCTTAGTGGGCTTGAACACTGAAGCTTTCTTT CASSLVGLNTEAFF
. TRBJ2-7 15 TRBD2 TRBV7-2 TGTGCCAGCAGCTTAGATGCTAGCGGACTCTACGAGCAGTACTTC CASSLDASGLYEQYF
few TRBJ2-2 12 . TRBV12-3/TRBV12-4 TGTGCCAGCAGTTCCATTGTCGGGGAGCTGTTTTTT CASSSIVGELFF
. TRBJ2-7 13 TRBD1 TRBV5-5 TGTGCCAGCCACTCGACAGGGGGCGACGAGCAGTACTTC CASHSTGGDEQYF
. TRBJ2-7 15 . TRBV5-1 TGCGCCAGCGCCAGGGGCGACAGGAGCTCCTACGAGCAGTACTTC CASARGDRSSYEQYF
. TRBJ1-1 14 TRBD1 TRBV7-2 TGTGCCAGCAGCTCCCAGGGGGCTCACGCTGAAGCTTTCTTT CASSSQGAHAEAFF
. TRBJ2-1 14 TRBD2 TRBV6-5 TGTGCCAGCACCCGGACTAGCGGGGGATCTGAGCAGTTCTTC CASTRTSGGSEQFF
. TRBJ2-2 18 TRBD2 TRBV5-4 TGTGCCAGCAGCGGGGGAGCTAGCGGGGGACTTAACACCGGGGAGCTGTTTTTT CASSGGASGGLNTGELFF
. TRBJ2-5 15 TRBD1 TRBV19 TGTGCCAGTAGTAACCGGGACAGGCCCTCTCCGACCCAGTACTTC CASSNRDRPSPTQYF
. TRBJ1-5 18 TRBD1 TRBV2 TGTGCCAGCAGCGTAGCCCGGGGGGACAGGGGGGGCAATCAGCCCCAGCATTTT CASSVARGDRGGNQPQHF
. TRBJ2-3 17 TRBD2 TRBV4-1 TGCGCCAGCAGCCTCGCGGCTAGCGGGTATAGCACAGATACGCAGTATTTT CASSLAASGYSTDTQYF
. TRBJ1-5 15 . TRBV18 TGTGCCAGCTCACCGGACAGCATTAGCAATCAGCCCCAGCATTTT CASSPDSISNQPQHF
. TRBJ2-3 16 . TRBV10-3 TGTGCCTCACAAGGTGGAGTTGGAACTAGCACAGATACGCAGTATTTT CASQGGVGTSTDTQYF
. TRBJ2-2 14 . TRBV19 TGTGCCAGTATGAAGTACAAGGACAGCGGGGAGCTGTTTTTT CASMKYKDSGELFF
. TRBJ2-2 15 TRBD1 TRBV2 TGTGCCAGCAGGGGGGACAGGGGGTCGACCGGGGAGCTGTTTTTT CASRGDRGSTGELFF
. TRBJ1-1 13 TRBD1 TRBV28 TGTGCCAGCAGACCAGGGGGCTACACTGAAGCTTTCTTT CASRPGGYTEAFF
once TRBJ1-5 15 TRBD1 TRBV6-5 TGTGCCAGCAGCCCAATGGACAGGGGGTATCAGCCCCAGCATTTT CASSPMDRGYQPQHF
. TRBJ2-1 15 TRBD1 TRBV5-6 TGTGCCAGCACCACGACAGGGGCATTCGACAATGAGCAGTTCTTC CASTTTGAFDNEQFF
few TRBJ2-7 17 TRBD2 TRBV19 TGTGCCAGTATGAGAGGGGGTAGCGGGGCGAGCTCCTACGAGCAGTACTTC CASMRGGSGASSYEQYF
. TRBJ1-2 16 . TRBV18 TGTGCCAGCTCCCAGCGTGGGGCGGGGCCTAACTATGGCTACACCTTC CASSQRGAGPNYGYTF
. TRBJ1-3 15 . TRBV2 TGTGCCAGCAGGGAACAGAGGGTCTGGGGAAACACCATATATTTT CASREQRVWGNTIYF
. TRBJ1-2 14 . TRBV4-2 TGTGCCAGCAGCCAAGATAGCAGGGCGCAGGGCTACACCTTC CASSQDSRAQGYTF
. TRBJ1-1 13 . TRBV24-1 TGTGCCACCCGAGGCACTACTAACACTGAAGCTTTCTTT CATRGTTNTEAFF
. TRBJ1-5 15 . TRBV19 TGTGCCAGTAGTATTAGGGGGTCGGGCAATCAGCCCCAGCATTTT CASSIRGSGNQPQHF
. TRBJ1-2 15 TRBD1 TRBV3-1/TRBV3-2 TGTGCCAGCAGCGGTCGCGACAGGGGGACTTATGGCTACACCTTC CASSGRDRGTYGYTF
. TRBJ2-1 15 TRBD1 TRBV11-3 TGTGCCAGCAGCTTAGGGGGACAGGGTTCTCTTGAGCAGTTCTTC CASSLGGQGSLEQFF
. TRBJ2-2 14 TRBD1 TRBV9 TGTGCCAGCAGCTTACTACAGGGGACCGGGGAGCTGTTTTTT CASSLLQGTGELFF
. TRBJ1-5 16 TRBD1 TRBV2 TGTGCCAGCACCGCGGGACAGGGGCTGGGCAATCAGCCCCAGCATTTT CASTAGQGLGNQPQHF
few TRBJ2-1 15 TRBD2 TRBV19 TGTGCCAGTAGTAACCTAGCGGGGGGACGCAATGAGCAGTTCTTC CASSNLAGGRNEQFF
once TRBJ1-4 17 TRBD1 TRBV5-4 TGTGCCAGCAGCTTGAATGCAGACAGGGGGCAAATTGAAAAACTGTTTTTT CASSLNADRGQIEKLFF
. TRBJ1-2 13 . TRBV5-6 TGTGCCAGCAGCTTGGCCCTTAGTGTTGGCTACACCTTC CASSLALSVGYTF
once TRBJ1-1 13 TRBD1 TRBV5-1 TGCGCCAGCAGCTTTCAGGGGGCGGCTGAAGCTTTCTTT CASSFQGAAEAFF
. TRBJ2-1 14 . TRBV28 TGTGCCAGCAGTTCCCCGAACAGGGACCATGAGCAGTTCTTC CASSSPNRDHEQFF
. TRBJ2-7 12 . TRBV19 TGTGCCAGTAGTTACCAGGGGCACGAGCAGTACTTC CASSYQGHEQYF
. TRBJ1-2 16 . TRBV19 TGTGCCAGTAGTAGGGGCAGGACCCTGACTAACTATGGCTACACCTTC CASSRGRTLTNYGYTF
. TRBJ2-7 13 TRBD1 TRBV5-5 TGTGCCAGCAGCTTGTGGGGGGACAGGGAGCAGTACTTC CASSLWGDREQYF
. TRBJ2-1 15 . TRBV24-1 TGTGCCACCAGTGATATGACATCAGCCTACAATGAGCAGTTCTTC CATSDMTSAYNEQFF
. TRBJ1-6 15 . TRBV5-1 TGCGCCAGCAGCTTGGGGGACTTTTTTGATTCACCCCTCCACTTT CASSLGDFFDSPLHF
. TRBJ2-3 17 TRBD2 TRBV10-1 TGCGCCAGCAGTGAAGGGCTAGCGGGGGGAGGCACAGATACGCAGTATTTT CASSEGLAGGGTDTQYF
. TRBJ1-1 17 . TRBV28 TGTGCCAGCAGTTTAGGGTTAGGCGGAATCATGAACACTGAAGCTTTCTTT CASSLGLGGIMNTEAFF
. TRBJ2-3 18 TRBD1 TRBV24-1 TGTGCCACCAGTGATGCCCCGGGACAGGGGGCAAAAACAGATACGCAGTATTTT CATSDAPGQGAKTDTQYF
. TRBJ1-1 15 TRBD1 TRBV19 TGTGCCAGTAGTTTAGTACAGGGGGGAGACACTGAAGCTTTCTTT CASSLVQGGDTEAFF